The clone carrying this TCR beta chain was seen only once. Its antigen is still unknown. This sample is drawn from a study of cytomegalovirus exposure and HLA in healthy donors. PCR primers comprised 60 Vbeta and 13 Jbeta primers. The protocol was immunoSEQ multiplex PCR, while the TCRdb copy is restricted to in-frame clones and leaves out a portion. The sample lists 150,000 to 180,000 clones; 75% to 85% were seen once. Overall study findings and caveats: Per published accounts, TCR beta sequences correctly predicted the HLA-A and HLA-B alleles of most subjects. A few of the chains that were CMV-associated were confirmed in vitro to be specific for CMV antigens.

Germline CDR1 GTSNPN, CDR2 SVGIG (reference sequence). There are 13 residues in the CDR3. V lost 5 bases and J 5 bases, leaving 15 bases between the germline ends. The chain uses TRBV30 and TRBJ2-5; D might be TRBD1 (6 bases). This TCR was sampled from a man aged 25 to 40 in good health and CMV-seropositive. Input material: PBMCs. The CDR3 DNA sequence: TGTGCCTGGGAAGTTGGGGGCAGGGAGACCCAGTACTTC. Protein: CAWEVGGRETQYF. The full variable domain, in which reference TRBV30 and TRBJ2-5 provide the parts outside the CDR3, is SQTIHQWPATLVQPVGSPLSLECTVEGTSNPNLYWYRQAAGRGLQLLFYSVGIGQISSEVPQNLSASRPQDRQFILSSKKLLLSDSGFYLCAWEVGGRETQYFGPGTRLLVL.